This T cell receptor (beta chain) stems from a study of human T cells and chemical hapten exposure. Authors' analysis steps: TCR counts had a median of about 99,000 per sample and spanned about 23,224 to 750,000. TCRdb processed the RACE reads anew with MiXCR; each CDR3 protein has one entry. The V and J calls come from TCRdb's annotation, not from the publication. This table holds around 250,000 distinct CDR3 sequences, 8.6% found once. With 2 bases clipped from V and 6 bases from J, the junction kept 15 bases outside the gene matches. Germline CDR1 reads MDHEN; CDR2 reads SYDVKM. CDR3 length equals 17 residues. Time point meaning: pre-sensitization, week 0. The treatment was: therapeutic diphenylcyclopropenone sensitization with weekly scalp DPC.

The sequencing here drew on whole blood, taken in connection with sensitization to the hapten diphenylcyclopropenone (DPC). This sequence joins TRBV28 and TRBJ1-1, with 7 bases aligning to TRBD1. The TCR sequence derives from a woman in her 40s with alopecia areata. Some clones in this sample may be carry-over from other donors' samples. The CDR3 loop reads CASSLLALRGEEAEAFF. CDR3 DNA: TGTGCCAGCAGTTTACTCGCCCTCAGGGGGGAGGAGGCTGAAGCTTTCTTT.